The 23 T cell receptor beta chains reported below all come from one sample, sequenced in a study of T cells in Graves' hyperthyroidism and ophthalmopathy. RNA transcripts gave rise to amplified TCR beta CDR3 regions. With the HTBI primer set, the TCR CDR3 went through a first round of RT-PCR. From the multiplex PCR reads, TCRdb called clonotypes with MiXCR, one entry per CDR3 protein. The sample comprises some 800,000 distinct CDR3 sequences, about two fifths of which are singletons, and around 9.3% rests with the top ten. What was sequenced was blood. The receptors were sampled from a man between 18 and 35 years old with Graves' hyperthyroidism.

The chain recombines TRBV12-3 or TRBV12-4 with TRBJ1-1; weak D call: TRBD1 (5 bases). This CDR3 contains 14 residues. Trimming pared 6 bases from V and 11 bases from J, leaving 22 bases between. Written as DNA, the CDR3 is TGTGCCAGCAGAACTACACGGGACGCCTCCTCGGCTTTCTTT. It translates to CASRTTRDASSAFF.

This clonotype was recorded at least ten times. The J gene is TRBJ1-1, the V gene TRBV7-9, with D uncertain. Trimming took off 6 bases at V and 6 bases at J, with 8 bases between the two ends. Per the germline V gene, CDR1 is SEHNR and CDR2 is FQNEAQ (reference sequence). This CDR3 contains 11 residues. CDR3 residues: CASRGFAEAFF. The CDR3 DNA reads TGTGCCAGCAGAGGGTTCGCTGAAGCTTTCTTT.

A few counts support this clonotype. The chain carries TRBV7-9 and TRBJ2-7; TRBD1 matches 8 bases. V lost 5 bases to trimming and J lost 4 bases; unmatched junction nucleotides: 4. The germline V gene has CDR1 SEHNR and CDR2 FQNEAQ (reference sequence). This CDR3 region has 13 residues. For the CDR3, the DNA is TGTGCCAGCAGCGGACAGGGAATGTACGAGCAGTACTTC. Amino acids: CASSGQGMYEQYF.

This chain links TRBV12-3 or TRBV12-4 with TRBJ1-2; D not certain. CDR3 length: 14 residues. V was pared by 3 bases and J by 7 bases, with 15 bases between. The CDR3 sequence: CASSLSSDLFGYTF. In DNA form, the CDR3 reads TGTGCCAGCAGTTTGTCTTCAGACCTCTTTGGCTACACCTTC.

The chain recombines TRBV10-3 with TRBJ2-7; D may be TRBD1 (6 bases). CDR3 size: 15 residues. From germline, CDR1 is ENHRY and CDR2 SYGVKD. V lost 10 bases and J 0 bases, leaving 19 bases between the germline ends. The CDR3 nucleotides are TGTGCCAGCACTCCGGGACAAACGTCCTCCTACGAGCAGTACTTC. Its protein is CASTPGQTSSYEQYF.

As for this clonotype: A read error may explain this, as a much larger clone is one base away. The V gene is TRBV10-3, the J gene TRBJ2-5; D gene uncertain. Between the trimmed V and J ends, which lost 4 bases and 7 bases, there was a span of 4 bases. Germline-derived CDR1 and CDR2 are ENHRY and SYGVKD. The CDR3 has 10 residues. The CDR3 region is CAISGGTQYF. The CDR3 nucleotides are TGTGCCATCAGTGGGGGGACCCAGTACTTC.

The rearrangement links TRBV10-3 to TRBJ1-2, with 7 nucleotides matching TRBD1. The germline CDR1 and CDR2 sequences are ENHRY and SYGVKD. The CDR3 is 13 amino acids. Trimming cost V 7 bases and J 2 bases; bases outside gene matches: 4. CDR3 sequence: CAITRDRNYGYTF. CDR3 bases: TGTGCCATCACTCGGGACAGAAACTATGGCTACACCTTC.

The table lists this clonotype with many counts. The chain recombines TRBV5-5 with TRBJ1-1; TRBD1 is a possible D gene (6 bases). Germline V gene lookup returns CDR1 SGHKS and CDR2 YYEKEE (reference sequence). The germline V and J ends were trimmed by 4 bases and 0 bases, with 13 bases remaining between them. This CDR3 is 15 amino acids long. As DNA, the CDR3 is TGTGCCAGCAGCCCTCGGACAGTCATGAACACTGAAGCTTTCTTT. Its protein is CASSPRTVMNTEAFF.

This clonotype was seen more than once but under ten times. V is TRBV5-1 and J is TRBJ2-2; 7 bases agree with TRBD1. Germline CDR1 reads SGHRS; CDR2 reads YFSETQ. The J segment lost 0 bases and the V segment lost 5 bases, leaving 4 bases of the junction unmatched. The CDR3 extends over 15 amino acids. CDR3 in amino acids: CASRPGQPNTGELFF. The CDR3 nucleotides read TGCGCCAGCAGACCGGGACAGCCGAACACCGGGGAGCTGTTTTTT.

Many counts were recorded for this clonotype. This sequence joins TRBV12-3 or TRBV12-4 and TRBJ1-1, with TRBD1 as a possible D gene (5 bases). The CDR3 length is 13 residues. With 6 bases removed from V and 6 bases from J, the gap between germline ends came to 14 bases. CDR3 sequence (DNA): TGTGCCAGCAGCCCTCCGGGGGACGCTGAAGCTTTCTTT. Protein sequence: CASSPPGDAEAFF.

This clonotype was recorded at least ten times. The V gene is TRBV7-6, the J gene TRBJ2-5; 12 bases are a match to TRBD1. The V gene end was trimmed by 2 bases and the J gene end by 7 bases; junction bases not matched to a gene: 5. CDR1 and CDR2 from the germline V gene are SGHVS and FNYEAQ. CDR3 size: 15 residues. The CDR3 protein is CASSLNVGQGATQYF. In nucleotides, the CDR3 is TGTGCCAGCAGCTTAAATGTGGGACAGGGGGCGACCCAGTACTTC.

Comments on this clonotype: A clone one base away is much larger, so this may be a read error. No conserved phenylalanine or tryptophan ends this CDR3, so it is likely a read error. The J gene is TRBJ1-1, the V gene TRBV7-8, with 11 nucleotides matching TRBD1. With V trimmed by 5 bases and J by 11 bases, 4 bases remained unmatched. Germline CDR1 SGHVS, CDR2 FQNEAQ. The CDR3 spans 12 residues. CDR3 amino acids: CASSAGTGGAFL. The CDR3 bases are TGTGCCAGCAGCGCTGGGACAGGGGGTGCTTTCCTT.

This rearrangement joins TRBV7-9 to TRBJ2-7; TRBD1 matches at 7 bases. Germline values: CDR1 SEHNR, CDR2 FQNEAQ (reference sequence). The CDR3 contains 14 residues. With 8 bases clipped from V and 5 bases from J, the junction kept 12 bases outside the gene matches. Here the CDR3 DNA reads TGTGCCAGCGGGCGATCCAGGGGGTCGGACGAGCAGTACTTC. This codes for CASGRSRGSDEQYF.

A note on this clonotype: A much larger clone lies a single base off, so this may be a read error. This sequence joins TRBV5-1 and TRBJ1-1; D gene unclear. Trimming took off 0 bases at V and 0 bases at J, with 9 bases between the two ends. Germline CDR1 is SGHRS and CDR2 is YFSETQ. This CDR3 has 15 residues. DNA for the CDR3: TGCGCCAGCAGCTTGGAGGAGGGATTGAACACTGAAGCTTTCTTT. Translated, it gives CASSLEEGLNTEAFF.

This clonotype has ten or more counts. This chain links TRBV9 with TRBJ2-7, with D possibly being TRBD1 or TRBD2 (5 bases each). V lost 3 bases and J lost 4, with 17 bases in between. Per the germline V gene, CDR1 is SGDLS and CDR2 is YYNGEE. The CDR3 has 15 residues. The chain's CDR3 is CASSATPQGPYEQYF. The CDR3 region has the DNA TGTGCCAGCAGCGCCACCCCGCAGGGACCATACGAGCAGTACTTC. The full variable domain, completed using reference TRBV9 and TRBJ2-7, is DSGVTQTPKHLITATGQRVTLRCSPRSGDLSVYWYQQSLDQGLQFLIQYYNGEERAKGNILERFSAQQFPDLHSELNLSSLELGDSALYFCASSATPQGPYEQYFGPGTRLTVT.

This clonotype has a handful of counts. The V and J genes are TRBV19 and TRBJ2-2; perhaps TRBD2 as D (6 bases). CDR3 length equals 17 residues. Trimming stripped 5 bases from V and 6 bases from J, with 22 bases between. CDR1 and CDR2 from the germline V gene are LNHDA and SQIVND (reference sequence). CDR3 bases: TGTGCCAGTAGTGCGGGACCGAGAGGAAGGGAGGCCGGGGAGCTGTTTTTT. Translating gives CASSAGPRGREAGELFF.

A few counts support this clonotype. The chain joins TRBV19 to TRBJ2-5, with D perhaps given as TRBD1 or TRBD2 (5 bases each). Germline V gene sequence: CDR1 LNHDA, CDR2 SQIVND (reference sequence). V shed 10 bases and J shed 4 bases, with 16 bases lying between them. CDR3 size: 13 residues. In DNA form, the CDR3 reads TGTGCCACGCGACAGTTTCGGGGAGAGACCCAGTACTTC. It translates to CATRQFRGETQYF.

Only a few counts were recorded for this clonotype. V usage is TRBV12-3 or TRBV12-4 and J usage is TRBJ1-2; the D is unclear. The V and J ends lost 5 bases and 1 base respectively, with 11 bases between them. The CDR3 spans 14 residues. CDR3 region: CASSPRWGNYGYTF. CDR3 sequence (DNA): TGTGCCAGCAGTCCCCGATGGGGTAACTATGGCTACACCTTC.

This clonotype appeared many times. The chain carries TRBV20-1 and TRBJ2-7; the match to TRBD1 covers 9 bases. Looked up from germline, CDR1 is DFQATT and CDR2 is SNEGSKA (reference sequence). The CDR3 has 13 amino acids. The CDR3 sequence is CSTTGTGTYEQYF. CDR3 DNA: TGCAGCACGACCGGGACAGGGACCTACGAGCAGTACTTC.

The chain joins TRBV15 to TRBJ2-2, with TRBD2 identical over 12 bases. Germline CDR1 reads LNHNV; CDR2 reads YYDKDF (reference sequence). There are 15 residues in the CDR3. The J segment lost 5 bases and the V segment lost 11 bases, leaving 9 bases of the junction unmatched. CDR3 loop: CAASPSGRGTGELFF. CDR3 bases: TGTGCCGCATCTCCTAGCGGGAGGGGGACCGGGGAGCTGTTTTTT.

This clonotype was detected ten times or more. The rearrangement joins TRBV20-1 to TRBJ1-5, with 7 positions matching TRBD1. From germline, CDR1 is DFQATT and CDR2 SNEGSKA (reference sequence). This CDR3 is built from 16 residues. The trim removed 5 bases at V and 1 base at J, leaving 11 bases unmatched. The CDR3 sequence is CSAVDREGMSNQPQHF. The CDR3 DNA is TGCAGTGCTGTAGACAGGGAGGGGATGAGCAATCAGCCCCAGCATTTT.

A note on this clonotype: This may arise from a read error, as a much more abundant clone is one base away. The chain combines TRBV10-3 with TRBJ1-5; D unclear. Germline V gene data show CDR1 as ENHRY and CDR2 as SYGVKD. This CDR3 has 15 residues. Trimming stripped 2 bases from V and 2 bases from J, with 10 bases between. The CDR3 protein is CAISEGRRGNQPQHF. CDR3 sequence (DNA): TGTGCCATCAGTGAGGGCCGAAGAGGCAATCAGCCCCAGCATTTT.

A few counts support this clonotype. This sequence joins TRBV7-9 and TRBJ2-5, with D possibly being TRBD1 or TRBD2 (5 bases each). The V gene's germline CDR1 is SEHNR and CDR2 FQNEAQ (reference sequence). This CDR3 spans 15 amino acids. The V end lost 5 bases, the J end lost 0 bases, and 13 bases lay between the germline ends. The CDR3 protein is CASSPRDGYQETQYF. CDR3 nucleotides: TGTGCCAGCAGCCCCAGGGACGGGTACCAAGAGACCCAGTACTTC.